This T cell receptor (beta chain) was found in a study of technical replicates of blood from a handful of donors. Clones were read by immunoSEQ multiplex PCR, and TCRdb kept only the in-frame ones, dropping some. This table holds about 88,000 clones, roughly 94% found once. CDR3 length equals 15 residues. V shed 4 bases and J shed 5 bases, with 18 bases lying between them. Looked up from germline, CDR1 is SGDLS and CDR2 is YYNGEE. Material for sequencing was T cells isolated from PBMCs. This TCR was sampled from a human donor in good health. V and J are TRBV9 and TRBJ2-5; D might be TRBD2 (6 bases). The CDR3, as DNA: TGTGCCAGCAGCCCCACGGGGGACGTGGGGGAGACCCAGTACTTC. It codes for CASSPTGDVGETQYF.